These T cell receptor beta chains were read from a single sample in a study of CD8+CD57+ T cells in acquired aplastic anemia. From the reads, TCRdb called clonotypes with MiXCR, one entry per CDR3 protein. The table shows approximately 190,000 distinct CDR3 sequences, with just under 50% occurring only once. Sequenced: sorted CD4+, CD8+, or CD8+CD57+ T cells (not recorded which) from PBMCs. The receptors originated from a human donor with aplastic anemia. Each CDR3 is given without its conserved first and last residue. The D gene is left open where the match is weak.

j_call d_call v_call cdr3_aa
TRBJ2-7 TRBD2 TRBV7-8 ASSLIAGDYEQY
TRBJ2-1 TRBD2 TRBV11-3 ASSLGSLAGEQF
TRBJ2-4 TRBD2 TRBV29-1 SVGKIAGAKNIQY
TRBJ2-7 TRBD2 TRBV6-1 ASSPTSGRPEWQY
TRBJ2-7 TRBD2 TRBV28 ASSLLAVAGYEQY
TRBJ2-7 . TRBV6-5 ASSYSGGSYEQY
TRBJ2-7 . TRBV7-8 ASSSSYYEQY
TRBJ1-1 . TRBV6-2/TRBV6-3 ASSSRGLNTEAF
TRBJ1-6 . TRBV5-1 ASSLQERRTGSPLH
TRBJ2-3 . TRBV2 ASSDYYTTDTQY
TRBJ2-7 . TRBV7-9 ASSLGAAGGEQY
TRBJ2-7 TRBD2 TRBV29-1 SVVRAGVPPNEQY
TRBJ2-6 TRBD1 TRBV19 ATGQGARAKANVLT
TRBJ2-6 TRBD1 TRBV7-9 ASSPITGGVVANVLT
TRBJ2-3 . TRBV19 ASGSGTDTQY
TRBJ1-3 . TRBV19 ASSIEGAGNTIY
TRBJ1-4 TRBD1 TRBV25-1 ASSRPRDSQLHNEKLF
TRBJ2-3 . TRBV6-1 ASGAGSPDTQY
TRBJ1-6 . TRBV2 ASRLRSADNSPLH
TRBJ1-2 . TRBV10-3 AIAQGSYGYT
TRBJ1-2 . TRBV4-3 ASSQGGLAGGGGYT
TRBJ1-3 TRBD1 TRBV6-5 ATRDRVSTIY
TRBJ1-2 . TRBV9 ASSGGYGGGYT
TRBJ2-7 TRBD1 TRBV18 ASSPGQGPYEQY
TRBJ1-6 . TRBV5-1 ASSLDQSFNSPLH
TRBJ1-2 . TRBV6-5 ASSYDIANYGYT
TRBJ2-3 . TRBV6-1 ASIIGGSADTQY
TRBJ2-3 TRBD2 TRBV24-1 ATSDRTSGRLGTDTQY
TRBJ2-5 TRBD2 TRBV7-8 ASSLPRGPSGGKETQY
TRBJ1-5 . TRBV12-3/TRBV12-4 ASSLWTPGSNQPQH
TRBJ1-4 . TRBV5-6 ASSHSSLPNEKLF
TRBJ2-7 TRBD1 TRBV5-6 ASSSGQGIHEQY
TRBJ2-2 . TRBV15 ATSRGNHPNTEGLF
. TRBD2 TRBV12-3/TRBV12-4 ASSLLAGGRHEQY
TRBJ1-1 . TRBV29-1 SVEDPRAEAF
TRBJ1-6 . TRBV28 VPPEVNSPLH
TRBJ1-2 TRBD1 TRBV7-2 ASSYRGSRDGYT
TRBJ2-3 . TRBV25-1 ASSEPSWGPSTDTQY
TRBJ1-2 . TRBV7-9 ASSLGQSYGYT
TRBJ2-2 . TRBV19 ASIMRNTGELF
TRBJ1-1 TRBD1 TRBV25-1 ASSVNRGGNTEAF
TRBJ2-7 . TRBV25-1 ASSERVGFTYEQY
TRBJ1-1 . TRBV20-1 SARDPNTEAF
TRBJ2-5 . TRBV9 ASSVGKTQY
TRBJ1-2 TRBD1 TRBV9 ASSVTTDRKVDYGYT
TRBJ1-1 . TRBV20-1 SVGQHMNTEAF
TRBJ1-5 . TRBV24-1 ATSVTGNNQPQH
TRBJ2-7 TRBD1 TRBV20-1 SARTGGYEQY
TRBJ2-7 . TRBV9 ASAEGGDGYEQY
TRBJ1-2 . TRBV25-1 ASKGYGYT
TRBJ2-5 TRBD2 TRBV20-1 SAQRAGQETQY
TRBJ2-1 . TRBV5-1 ASSSGTPSLSEQF
TRBJ1-5 . TRBV5-5 ASSLAVSNQPQH
TRBJ2-3 . TRBV19 ASSTRGVETQY